This T cell receptor beta chain was profiled in a study of blood T cell repertoires in COVID-19. Study-wide background: Spain, Italy and the United States supplied samples that represented acute and convalescent COVID-19. T cells, B-cell-depleted T cells, or PBMCs provided the cDNA or gDNA that served as material.

Original analysis: The assay estimated nucleated cells by amplifying reference gene primers. TCRdb's copy holds only in-frame clones and misses some; the assay was immunoSEQ multiplex PCR. The D gene and trimming were derived from the DNA, and the V and J assignments and clone size from that table. The data contain about 120,000 clones, approximately 88% of them singletons. This TCR was sampled from a woman in her seventies with acute or convalescent COVID-19. Sequenced: peripheral blood.

The DNA for the CDR3 is TGTGCCAGCAGCTTAAATGCGGGCAGTAATTCACCCCTCCACTTT. This translates into CASSLNAGSNSPLHF. The V and J genes are TRBV11-2 and TRBJ1-6, with no clear D. The CDR3 has 15 amino acids. Germline lookup yields CDR1 SGHAT and CDR2 FQNNGV. Trimming shortened V by 2 bases and J by 6 bases, and 11 bases separated the two germline ends.